The 17 T cell receptor beta chains below were found in one sample sequenced in a study of CD8+CD57+ T cells in acquired aplastic anemia. It was genomic DNA that served as the template for profiling TCR beta VDJ and CDR3. MiXCR, run by TCRdb on the reads, gives a single entry per CDR3 protein. Of hundreds of thousands of distinct CDR3 sequences in the sample, roughly three fifths were seen once. The sample taken for sequencing was sorted CD4+, CD8+, or CD8+CD57+ T cells (not recorded which) from PBMCs. All receptors come from a human donor with severe aplastic anemia or a healthy control (not recorded which).

The chain employs TRBV20-1 and TRBJ2-3; the match to TRBD1 covers 7 bases. V lost 6 bases to trimming and J lost 3 bases; unmatched junction nucleotides: 3. There are 12 residues in the CDR3. The germline V gene has CDR1 DFQATT and CDR2 SNEGSKA (reference sequence). Here the CDR3 DNA reads TGCAGTGCCGAGACAGGGACAGATACGCAGTATTTT. Protein product: CSAETGTDTQYF.

The chain links TRBV7-3 to TRBJ1-1; D is ambiguous. V was trimmed by 5 bases and J by 1 base, leaving 14 bases between them. This CDR3 comprises 15 residues. CDR1 is SGHTA and CDR2 is FQGTGA in the germline V gene. CDR3 protein: CASSPHPQSNTEAFF. The CDR3 region has the DNA TGTGCCAGCAGCCCTCACCCCCAGTCGAACACTGAAGCTTTCTTT.

This clonotype was counted at least ten times. The chain combines TRBV18 with TRBJ1-6; D is unclear. The CDR3 runs 15 residues. V lost 1 base and J 7 bases, leaving 11 bases between the germline ends. Germline-derived CDR1 and CDR2 are KGHSH and LQKENI. For the CDR3, the DNA is TGTGCCAGCTCACCACTGGGGAACCTGAATTCACCCCTCCACTTT. Protein sequence: CASSPLGNLNSPLHF.

This clonotype showed up many times. The gene calls are TRBV29-1 and TRBJ2-1; D not resolved. The CDR3 covers 8 residues. Trimming removed 6 bases from V and 6 bases from J, with 0 bases in between. Germline values: CDR1 SQVTM, CDR2 ANQGSEA. The CDR3 nucleotides are TGCAGCGTCAATGAGCAGTTCTTC. Translation: CSVNEQFF.

This clonotype has at least ten counts. This chain links TRBV20-1 with TRBJ2-2; 7 bases are shared with TRBD2. V gave up 3 bases and J gave up 8 bases; unmatched junction bases: 12. CDR3 length: 15 amino acids. Germline lookup yields CDR1 DFQATT and CDR2 SNEGSKA (reference sequence). CDR3 sequence: CSASSKSGADGELFF. The CDR3 bases are TGCAGTGCTAGTTCAAAAAGCGGGGCTGATGGGGAGCTGTTTTTT.

The table lists this clonotype with many counts. The chain couples TRBV24-1 to TRBJ2-5, with D maybe TRBD1 (5 bases). Trimming pared 3 bases from V and 3 bases from J, leaving 13 bases between. The CDR3 runs 15 residues. The germline gives CDR1 KGHDR, CDR2 SFDVKD. The CDR3 is CATSDAGKEKETQYF. The CDR3 coding sequence is TGTGCCACCAGTGATGCAGGGAAAGAGAAAGAGACCCAGTACTTC.

This clonotype was picked up many times. This sequence joins TRBV11-2 and TRBJ2-5; D might be TRBD1 or TRBD2, each matching 5 bases. The CDR3 totals 15 residues. The V end lost 2 bases, the J end lost 5 bases, and 15 bases lay between the germline ends. Looked up from germline, CDR1 is SGHAT and CDR2 is FQNNGV. CDR3 residues: CASSLLGDLDETQYF. CDR3 DNA: TGTGCCAGCAGCTTATTGGGGGATCTAGACGAGACCCAGTACTTC.

The chain uses TRBV10-3 and TRBJ2-7; 8 nucleotides align to TRBD2. Germline values: CDR1 ENHRY, CDR2 SYGVKD. CDR3 size: 14 residues. V lost 7 bases to trimming and J lost 4 bases; unmatched junction nucleotides: 9. CDR3 sequence (DNA): TGTGCCATCACCTCAAGCGGGAGTGGTTACGAGCAGTACTTC. Its translation is CAITSSGSGYEQYF.

This rearrangement joins TRBV24-1 to TRBJ2-3, with D possibly TRBD2 on 5 matching bases. From germline, CDR1 is KGHDR and CDR2 SFDVKD. Trimming removed 4 bases from V and 3 bases from J, with 13 bases in between. The CDR3 consists of 15 residues. The CDR3 protein is CATSEASLGTDTQYF. The CDR3 DNA is TGTGCCACCAGTGAGGCTAGCCTTGGGACAGATACGCAGTATTTT.

V and J are TRBV19 and TRBJ2-6; the D is unclear. V was clipped by 7 bases and J by 1 base, with 8 bases between them. CDR3 length: 14 residues. The germline V gene has CDR1 LNHDA and CDR2 SQIVND (reference sequence). The CDR3 bases are TGTGCCAGTACCCAGAGTTCTGGGGCCAACGTCCTGACTTTC. It codes for CASTQSSGANVLTF. Full variable domain (outside the CDR3, taken from reference TRBV19 and TRBJ2-6): DGGITQSPKYLFRKEGQNVTLSCEQNLNHDAMYWYRQDPGQGLRLIYYSQIVNDFQKGDIAEGYSVSREKKESFPLTVTSAQKNPTAFYLCASTQSSGANVLTFGAGSRLTVL.

This clonotype was seen at least ten times. The junction departs from the called germline gene at one end, perhaps through a read error. The V and J genes are TRBV7-7 and TRBJ2-5, with D possibly TRBD2 on 6 matching bases. The CDR3 consists of 16 residues. CDR1 is SSHAT, CDR2 FNYEAQ, per germline (reference sequence). CDR3 nucleotide sequence: TGTGCTAGCAGCCGTGGGGGAGCGGGTTCACAAGAGACCCAGTACTTC. It codes for CASSRGGAGSQETQYF.

In this sample, this clonotype turned up many times. V gene TRBV15 combines with J gene TRBJ1-2; 8 bases match TRBD1. V was pared by 0 bases and J by 8 bases, with 5 bases of the junction left unmatched. This CDR3 contains 14 residues. The germline gives CDR1 LNHNV, CDR2 YYDKDF (reference sequence). CDR3 residues: CATSREAGGRGYTF. As DNA, the CDR3 is TGTGCCACCAGCAGAGAGGCAGGGGGCCGAGGCTACACCTTC. The full variable domain, rest sourced from reference TRBV15 and TRBJ1-2, is DAMVIQNPRYQVTQFGKPVTLSCSQTLNHNVMYWYQQKSSQAPKLLFHYYDKDFNNEADTPDNFQSRRPNTSFCFLDIRSPGLGDTAMYLCATSREAGGRGYTFGSGTRLTVV.

V and J are TRBV24-1 and TRBJ2-2; D may be TRBD1 or TRBD2 (5 bases each). Germline-derived CDR1 and CDR2 are KGHDR and SFDVKD. Between the trimmed V and J ends, which lost 1 base and 1 base, there was a span of 9 bases. There are 16 residues in the CDR3. The CDR3 loop is CATSDFEGRNTGELFF. The DNA for the CDR3 is TGTGCCACCAGTGATTTCGAGGGACGGAACACCGGGGAGCTGTTTTTT.

The chain has TRBV7-3 and TRBJ2-7; D perhaps matches TRBD2 (6 bases). V was cut by 5 bases and J by 2 bases, with 16 bases left in between. The CDR3 is 15 amino acids. CDR1 and CDR2 from the germline V gene are SGHTA and FQGTGA. CDR3 amino acids: CASSPGGVLTYEQYF. CDR3 coding DNA: TGTGCCAGCAGCCCTGGCGGGGTCTTGACCTACGAGCAGTACTTC.

This chain links TRBV19 with TRBJ1-2, with 9 bases identical to TRBD1. The CDR3 runs 13 residues. Losses at the gene ends were 4 bases for V and 8 bases for J; bases not matched to a gene: 5. The germline CDR1 and CDR2 sequences are LNHDA and SQIVND (reference sequence). In nucleotides, the CDR3 is TGTGCCAGTAGTAGCGGACAGGGGAAGGGCTACACCTTC. Protein: CASSSGQGKGYTF.

The rearrangement links TRBV25-1 to TRBJ1-4, with TRBD1 identical over 10 bases. The V gene's germline CDR1 is MGHDK and CDR2 SYGVNS. The CDR3 is 22 amino acids. Trimming took 3 bases from V and 6 from J; bases not matched to a gene: 25. The CDR3 loop is CASSDWDFFDPGQGWRDEKLFF. The CDR3 bases are TGTGCCAGCAGTGATTGGGATTTTTTCGACCCGGGACAGGGGTGGAGGGATGAAAAACTGTTTTTT.

This clonotype was seen a handful of times. The gene calls are TRBV29-1 and TRBJ2-3; 13 bases are a match to TRBD2. Losses at the gene ends were 6 bases for V and 5 bases for J; bases not matched to a gene: 5. Per germline, CDR1 SQVTM and CDR2 ANQGSEA. The CDR3 extends over 14 amino acids. Written as DNA, the CDR3 is TGCAGCGTCTTCTGGACTAGCGGGAGAGATACGCAGTATTTT. This encodes CSVFWTSGRDTQYF.